Below, 27 T cell receptor beta chains from the same sample are listed, as sequenced in a study of OX40 agonist ivuxolimab in advanced cancers. The table came from immunoSEQ multiplex PCR; TCRdb's copy has only in-frame clones and leaves some out. The sample records fewer than 60,000 clones, roughly 82% being singletons. Source: CD4+ or CD8+ T cells sorted from blood, taken in a trial of the OX40 agonist ivuxolimab. The source is an adult with an advanced solid tumor such as melanoma, head and neck, liver or kidney cancer.

This clone was picked up a small number of times. V is TRBV7-2 and J is TRBJ2-3; 10 bases match TRBD2. The germline gives CDR1 SGHTA, CDR2 FQGNSA. The CDR3 consists of 18 residues. The V gene end was trimmed by 5 bases and the J gene end by 6 bases; junction bases not matched to a gene: 17. The CDR3 DNA is TGTGCCAGCAGCCCCTCACTAGCGGGGATGACTAGCGTGGATACGCAGTATTTT. It encodes CASSPSLAGMTSVDTQYF.

About this clone itself: Other DNA variants within this sample encode the same CDR3. This chain joins TRBV2 and TRBJ1-3; no reliable D call. CDR3 size: 13 residues. Trimming pared 5 bases from V and 1 base from J, leaving 6 bases between. The germline CDR1 and CDR2 sequences are SNHLY and FYNNEI. The CDR3 region is CASSYVSGNTIYF. CDR3 coding DNA: TGTGCCAGCAGTTACGTGTCTGGAAACACCATATATTTT.

The chain employs TRBV6-5 and TRBJ2-3, with TRBD2 matching over 7 bases. The J segment lost 1 base and the V segment lost 1 base, leaving 2 bases of the junction unmatched. CDR1 is MNHEY and CDR2 is SVGAGI in the germline V gene. The CDR3 spans 15 residues. CDR3 in amino acids: CASSYWEGRTDTQYF. The DNA of the CDR3 is TGTGCCAGCAGTTACTGGGAGGGCCGCACAGATACGCAGTATTTT.

The chain employs TRBV6-6 and TRBJ2-7, with TRBD2 identical over 7 bases. The germline V gene has CDR1 MNHNY and CDR2 SVGAGI (reference sequence). This CDR3 is 14 amino acids long. Trimming at V came to 2 bases and at J to 6 bases, leaving 7 bases not matched to a gene. In DNA form, the CDR3 reads TGTGCCAGCAGTTACAGGGAGCGGGGAGGCGAGCAGTACTTC. Its translation is CASSYRERGGEQYF.

The genes are TRBV27 and TRBJ2-7; maybe TRBD2 (6 bases). CDR3 length: 14 amino acids. V was shortened by 5 bases and J by 3 bases, with 14 bases between the two germline ends. Germline CDR1 MNHEY, CDR2 SMNVEV (reference sequence). DNA for the CDR3: TGTGCCAGCAGTCCTCTAGCGAAGAACTACGAGCAGTACTTC. This sequence encodes CASSPLAKNYEQYF.

The chain uses TRBV15 and TRBJ1-2; D is unresolved. The CDR3 runs 13 residues. V was cut by 3 bases and J by 8 bases, with 13 bases left in between. The germline V gene has CDR1 LNHNV and CDR2 YYDKDF (reference sequence). The CDR3: CATSSMVSGGYTF. As DNA, the CDR3 is TGTGCCACCAGCAGTATGGTGTCGGGGGGCTACACCTTC.

This sequence joins TRBV5-1 and TRBJ1-2; D gene ambiguous. Germline-derived CDR1 and CDR2 are SGHRS and YFSETQ. V lost 2 bases to trimming and J lost 4 bases, with 9 bases between them. The CDR3 runs 13 residues. The chain's CDR3 is CASSFDGFYGYTF. In nucleotides, the CDR3 is TGCGCCAGCAGCTTTGACGGATTCTATGGCTACACCTTC.

The rearrangement uses TRBV28 and TRBJ2-1, with 12 bases fitting TRBD2. The CDR3 consists of 14 residues. V lost 11 bases and J lost 8; bases outside the gene matches: 10. Per germline, CDR1 MDHEN and CDR2 SYDVKM. The CDR3 region is CAATTSGSVDEQFF. The CDR3 nucleotides read TGTGCCGCGACGACTAGCGGGAGTGTCGATGAGCAGTTCTTC.

The V call is TRBV4-2, the J call TRBJ2-2, with D unresolved. Germline V gives CDR1 LGHNA, CDR2 YNFKEQ. With 5 bases removed from V and 5 bases from J, the gap between germline ends came to 9 bases. CDR3 length equals 13 residues. In DNA form, the CDR3 reads TGTGCCAGCAGCGCCCCCAGGACCGGGGAGCTGTTTTTT. Its translation: CASSAPRTGELFF.

The rearrangement joins TRBV18 to TRBJ1-1; D gene unclear. The CDR3 is made up of 16 amino acids. Per the germline V gene, CDR1 is KGHSH and CDR2 is LQKENI. Deletions cut 1 base from V and 4 bases from J, with 16 bases between. This CDR3 reads CASSPQNAGAATEAFF. Here the CDR3 DNA reads TGTGCCAGCTCACCACAAAACGCAGGAGCCGCCACTGAAGCTTTCTTT.

This clone has only one observation. V gene TRBV7-8 combines with J gene TRBJ1-6; the D is unclear. CDR1 and CDR2 from the germline V gene are SGHVS and FQNEAQ. The CDR3 consists of 14 residues. Deletions cut 5 bases from V and 7 bases from J, with 12 bases between. The CDR3 DNA is TGTGCCAGCAGCGCCGGGAGAGACAATTCACCCCTCCACTTT. Translated, it gives CASSAGRDNSPLHF.

V usage is TRBV10-2 and J usage is TRBJ2-2; the match to TRBD1 covers 9 bases. Per the germline V gene, CDR1 is WSHSY and CDR2 is SAAADI. The CDR3 is made up of 14 amino acids. Trimming at V came to 6 bases and at J to 7 bases, leaving 6 bases not matched to a gene. The CDR3 coding sequence is TGCGCCAGCAGGCCGGGACAGGGAATCGGGGAGCTGTTTTTT. It encodes CASRPGQGIGELFF.

The chain combines TRBV7-6 with TRBJ2-5; D is undetermined. CDR1 SGHVS and CDR2 FNYEAQ come from the germline V gene. This CDR3 is 12 amino acids long. Between the trimmed V and J ends, which lost 3 bases and 0 bases, there was a span of 2 bases. For the CDR3, the DNA is TGTGCCAGCAGCTTCTACCAAGAGACCCAGTACTTC. Its protein is CASSFYQETQYF.

The rearrangement joins TRBV7-2 to TRBJ1-3; perhaps TRBD1 as D (5 bases). This CDR3 comprises 14 residues. Germline CDR1 SGHTA, CDR2 FQGNSA. Trimming pared 4 bases from V and 2 bases from J, leaving 9 bases between. The CDR3 here is CASSSQAPGNTIYF. CDR3 nucleotide sequence: TGTGCCAGCAGCTCACAGGCTCCTGGAAACACCATATATTTT.

The chain is built from TRBV4-3 and TRBJ2-1; TRBD2 might be the D (6 bases). CDR3 size: 14 residues. Trimming cost V 2 bases and J 7 bases, with 12 bases left between them. Germline values: CDR1 LGHNA, CDR2 YSLEER. CDR3 DNA sequence: TGCGCCAGCAGCCAAAGGCTAGCGTGGAATGAGCAGTTCTTC. It is translated as CASSQRLAWNEQFF.

The V gene is TRBV4-1, the J gene TRBJ2-1; TRBD2 matches 10 bases. Germline V lookup: CDR1 MGHRA, CDR2 YSYEKL. This CDR3 comprises 17 residues. The V gene end was trimmed by 6 bases and the J gene end by 8 bases; junction bases not matched to a gene: 16. The CDR3 sequence is CASSRKMEAGGEYEQFF. Here the CDR3 DNA reads TGCGCCAGCAGTCGCAAGATGGAAGCGGGGGGGGAGTATGAGCAGTTCTTC.

V is TRBV6-1 and J is TRBJ1-6, with TRBD1 identical over 7 bases. The CDR3 spans 15 residues. The J segment lost 4 bases and the V segment lost 4 bases, leaving 4 bases of the junction unmatched. Germline assignment: CDR1 MNHNS and CDR2 SASEGT. In nucleotides, the CDR3 is TGTGCCAGCAGTGTCGGGACAGTATATAATTCACCCCTCCACTTT. Protein sequence: CASSVGTVYNSPLHF.

This clone is a singleton in its sample. The chain uses TRBV18 and TRBJ1-1, with D perhaps matching TRBD1 (6 bases). This CDR3 is 14 amino acids long. The V end lost 2 bases, the J end lost 1 base, and 8 bases lay between the germline ends. Per the germline V gene, CDR1 is KGHSH and CDR2 is LQKENI. This chain's CDR3 is CASSPGQRNTEAFF. The CDR3 DNA is TGTGCCAGCTCACCAGGACAGCGGAACACTGAAGCTTTCTTT.

This clone showed up just once. The chain uses TRBV28 and TRBJ2-1, with D possibly being TRBD1 (6 bases). The length of the CDR3 is 14 residues. Trimming left V 5 bases short and J 4 bases short, with 12 bases between. Germline V gene data show CDR1 as MDHEN and CDR2 as SYDVKM. The CDR3 loop is CASSPHTGYNEQFF. The CDR3 nucleotides are TGTGCCAGCAGTCCCCATACAGGGTACAATGAGCAGTTCTTC.

The chain carries TRBV7-9 and TRBJ1-2; the D is unclear. This CDR3 has 14 residues. Trimming took off 5 bases at V and 4 bases at J, with 14 bases between the two ends. Germline CDR1 reads SEHNR; CDR2 reads FQNEAQ (reference sequence). CDR3 residues: CASSHWVQPYGYTF. For the CDR3, the DNA is TGTGCCAGCAGCCACTGGGTCCAACCCTATGGCTACACCTTC.

This clone showed up just a few times. The chain joins TRBV7-2 to TRBJ2-5; 7 bases align to TRBD2. CDR1 and CDR2 (germline): SGHTA, FQGNSA. The CDR3 has 16 amino acids. The junction had 6 bases not matched to a gene; V was cut back by 1 base and J by 1 base. The CDR3 is CASSLGASGPQETQYF. CDR3 DNA sequence: TGTGCCAGCAGCTTAGGAGCTAGCGGCCCCCAAGAGACCCAGTACTTC.

The V gene is TRBV18, the J gene TRBJ1-2; 7 positions agree with TRBD1. V lost 4 bases to trimming and J lost 2 bases; unmatched junction nucleotides: 4. In germline, CDR1 is KGHSH, CDR2 LQKENI. The CDR3 length is 14 residues. The CDR3 DNA follows: TGTGCCAGCTCACTTAAGACAGGGAACTATGGCTACACCTTC. Its translation is CASSLKTGNYGYTF.

This clone was seen a few times. V gene TRBV29-1 combines with J gene TRBJ1-2; D is ambiguous. The CDR3 spans 13 residues. Trimming cost V 4 bases and J 7 bases, with 16 bases left between them. CDR1 SQVTM and CDR2 ANQGSEA come from the germline V gene. This CDR3 reads CSVVIVGGGGYTF. The CDR3 DNA reads as TGCAGCGTTGTGATTGTGGGCGGAGGTGGCTACACCTTC.

The chain recombines TRBV5-1 with TRBJ1-4, with 8 bases identical to TRBD1. The ends lost 4 bases at V and 4 bases at J; junction bases unmatched: 3. Germline V gives CDR1 SGHRS, CDR2 YFSETQ. The CDR3 has 14 amino acids. The CDR3: CASSVGQDNEKLFF. DNA of the CDR3: TGCGCCAGCAGCGTGGGACAGGATAATGAAAAACTGTTTTTT.

The V gene is TRBV5-1, the J gene TRBJ1-4, with a possible D match to TRBD1 (6 bases). The CDR3 sequence is 14 residues long. The V end lost 4 bases, the J end lost 8 bases, and 15 bases lay between the germline ends. CDR1 and CDR2 from the germline V gene are SGHRS and YFSETQ. The CDR3 region is CASSAGTWGEKLFF. Written as DNA, the CDR3 is TGCGCCAGCAGCGCCGGGACATGGGGAGAAAAACTGTTTTTT.

The V and J genes are TRBV6-1 and TRBJ1-4; D is unclear. Between the trimmed V and J ends, which lost 6 bases and 2 bases, there was a span of 10 bases. Germline CDR1 MNHNS, CDR2 SASEGT. The CDR3 is made up of 14 amino acids. The CDR3 DNA is TGTGCCAGCAGGGGTAGAGGCACTAATGAAAAACTGTTTTTT. It translates to CASRGRGTNEKLFF.

V and J are TRBV25-1 and TRBJ2-2; no definite D call. CDR1 is MGHDK, CDR2 SYGVNS, per germline. CDR3 length: 15 amino acids. Deletions cut 0 bases from V and 7 bases from J, with 12 bases between. DNA for the CDR3: TGTGCCAGCAGTGAATATAGGCAGGCCAGCGGGGAGCTGTTTTTT. Translated, it gives CASSEYRQASGELFF.